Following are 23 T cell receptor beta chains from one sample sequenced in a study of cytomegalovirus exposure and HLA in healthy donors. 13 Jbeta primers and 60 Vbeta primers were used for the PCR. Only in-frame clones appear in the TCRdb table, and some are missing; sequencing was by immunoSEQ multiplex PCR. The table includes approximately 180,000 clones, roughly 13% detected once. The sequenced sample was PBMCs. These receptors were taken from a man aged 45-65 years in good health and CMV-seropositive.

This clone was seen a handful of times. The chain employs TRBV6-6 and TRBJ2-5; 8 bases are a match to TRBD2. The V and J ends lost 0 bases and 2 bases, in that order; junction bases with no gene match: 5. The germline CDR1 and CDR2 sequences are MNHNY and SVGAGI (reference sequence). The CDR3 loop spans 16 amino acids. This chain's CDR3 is CASSYSTSGPQETQYF. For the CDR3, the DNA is TGTGCCAGCAGTTACTCTACTAGCGGCCCACAAGAGACCCAGTACTTC.

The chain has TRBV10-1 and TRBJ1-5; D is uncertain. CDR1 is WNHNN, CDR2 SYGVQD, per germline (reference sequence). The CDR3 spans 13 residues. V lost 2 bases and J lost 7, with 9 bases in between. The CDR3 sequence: CASSEQERQPQHF. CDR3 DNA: TGCGCCAGCAGTGAGCAGGAACGACAGCCCCAGCATTTT.

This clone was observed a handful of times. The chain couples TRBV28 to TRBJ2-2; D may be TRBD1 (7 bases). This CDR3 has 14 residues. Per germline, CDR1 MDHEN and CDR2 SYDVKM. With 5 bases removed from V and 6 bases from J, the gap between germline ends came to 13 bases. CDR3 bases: TGTGCCAGCAGTCCCGGAGGGACAGCCGGGGAGCTGTTTTTT. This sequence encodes CASSPGGTAGELFF.

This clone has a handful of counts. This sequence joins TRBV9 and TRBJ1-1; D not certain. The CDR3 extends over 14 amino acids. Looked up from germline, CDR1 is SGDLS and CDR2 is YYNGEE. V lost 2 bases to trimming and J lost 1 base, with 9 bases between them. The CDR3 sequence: CASSVPAANTEAFF. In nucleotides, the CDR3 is TGTGCCAGCAGCGTCCCTGCGGCGAACACTGAAGCTTTCTTT.

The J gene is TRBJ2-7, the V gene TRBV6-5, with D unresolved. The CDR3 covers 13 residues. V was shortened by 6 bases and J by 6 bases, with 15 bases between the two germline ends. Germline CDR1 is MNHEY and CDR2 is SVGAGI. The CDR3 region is CASRQDRWGEQYV. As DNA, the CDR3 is TGTGCCAGCAGGCAGGACCGCTGGGGCGAGCAGTACGTC.

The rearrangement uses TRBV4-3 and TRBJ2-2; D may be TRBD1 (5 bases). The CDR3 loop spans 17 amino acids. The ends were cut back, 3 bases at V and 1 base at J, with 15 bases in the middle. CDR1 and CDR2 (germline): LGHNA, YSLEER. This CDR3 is CASSHNGVGQNTGELFF. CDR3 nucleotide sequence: TGCGCCAGCAGCCATAATGGGGTCGGACAGAACACCGGGGAGCTGTTTTTT.

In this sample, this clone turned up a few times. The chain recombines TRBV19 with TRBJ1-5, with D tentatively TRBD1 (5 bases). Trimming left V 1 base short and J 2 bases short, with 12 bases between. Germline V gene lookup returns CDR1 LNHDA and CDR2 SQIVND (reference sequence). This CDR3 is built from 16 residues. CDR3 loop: CASSIGGQTGNQPQHF. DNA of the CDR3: TGTGCCAGTAGTATAGGGGGCCAGACCGGCAATCAGCCCCAGCATTTT. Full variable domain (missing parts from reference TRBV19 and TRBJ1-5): DGGITQSPKYLFRKEGQNVTLSCEQNLNHDAMYWYRQDPGQGLRLIYYSQIVNDFQKGDIAEGYSVSREKKESFPLTVTSAQKNPTAFYLCASSIGGQTGNQPQHFGDGTRLSIL.

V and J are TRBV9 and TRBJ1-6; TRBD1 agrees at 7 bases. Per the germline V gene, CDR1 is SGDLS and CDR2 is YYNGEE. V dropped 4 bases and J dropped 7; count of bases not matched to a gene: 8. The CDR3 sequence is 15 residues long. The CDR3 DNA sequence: TGTGCCAGCAGCTCCAACAGACAGGGAAATTCACCCCTCCACTTT. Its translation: CASSSNRQGNSPLHF.

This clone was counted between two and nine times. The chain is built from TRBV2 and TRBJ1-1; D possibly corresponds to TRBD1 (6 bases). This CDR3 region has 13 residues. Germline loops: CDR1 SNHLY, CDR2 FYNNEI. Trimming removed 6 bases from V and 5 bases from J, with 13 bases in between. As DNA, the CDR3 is TGTGCCAGCAGGATACTACAGGGAACTGAAGCTTTCTTT. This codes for CASRILQGTEAFF.

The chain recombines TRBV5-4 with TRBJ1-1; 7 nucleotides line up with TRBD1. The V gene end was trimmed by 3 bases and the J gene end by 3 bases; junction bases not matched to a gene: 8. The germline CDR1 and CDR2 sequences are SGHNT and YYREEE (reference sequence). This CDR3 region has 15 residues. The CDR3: CASSSGLTGDTEAFF. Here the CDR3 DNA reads TGTGCCAGCAGCTCGGGACTTACAGGGGACACTGAAGCTTTCTTT.

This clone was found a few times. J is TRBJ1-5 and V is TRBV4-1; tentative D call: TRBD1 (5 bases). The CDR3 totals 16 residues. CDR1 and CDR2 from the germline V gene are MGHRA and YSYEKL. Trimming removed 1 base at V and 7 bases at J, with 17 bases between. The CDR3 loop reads CASSQGVGALGQPQHF. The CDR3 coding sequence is TGCGCCAGCAGCCAAGGAGTAGGGGCGTTGGGACAGCCCCAGCATTTT.

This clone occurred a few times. The CDR3 protein is CASSLPNTGTGVPAFF. CDR3 sequence (DNA): TGTGCCAGCAGTCTCCCTAACACAGGGACAGGAGTCCCAGCTTTCTTT. This chain connects TRBV4-2 to TRBJ1-1, with 8 bases identical to TRBD1. V gave up 6 bases and J gave up 10 bases; unmatched junction bases: 19. Per the germline V gene, CDR1 is LGHNA and CDR2 is YNFKEQ. The CDR3 contains 16 residues.

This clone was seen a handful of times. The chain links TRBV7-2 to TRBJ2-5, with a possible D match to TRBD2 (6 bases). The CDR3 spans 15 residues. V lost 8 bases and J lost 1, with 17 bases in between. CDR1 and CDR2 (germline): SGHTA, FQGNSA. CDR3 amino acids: CASVSWGGAQETQYF. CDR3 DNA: TGTGCCAGCGTTAGTTGGGGCGGGGCCCAAGAGACCCAGTACTTC. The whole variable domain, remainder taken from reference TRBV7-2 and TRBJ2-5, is GAGVSQSPSNKVTEKGKDVELRCDPISGHTALYWYRQSLGQGLEFLIYFQGNSAPDKSGLPSDRFSAERTGGSVSTLTIQRTQQEDSAVYLCASVSWGGAQETQYFGPGTRLLVL.

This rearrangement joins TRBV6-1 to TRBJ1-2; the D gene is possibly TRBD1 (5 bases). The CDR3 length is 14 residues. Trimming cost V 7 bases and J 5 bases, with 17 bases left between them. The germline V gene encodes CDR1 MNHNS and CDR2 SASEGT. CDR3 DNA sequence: TGTGCCAGCAAGGTATCCGGCAGGGCTTATGGCTACACCTTC. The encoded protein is CASKVSGRAYGYTF.

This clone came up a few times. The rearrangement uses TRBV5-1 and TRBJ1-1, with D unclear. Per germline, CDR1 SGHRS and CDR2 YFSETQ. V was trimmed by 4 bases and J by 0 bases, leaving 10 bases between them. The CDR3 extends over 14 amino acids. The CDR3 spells CASSTIDMNTEAFF. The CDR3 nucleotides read TGCGCCAGCAGCACGATAGACATGAACACTGAAGCTTTCTTT.

The CDR3 spells CASSLLTSGDHQETQYF. In DNA form, the CDR3 reads TGTGCCAGCAGCTTACTGACTAGCGGCGACCATCAAGAGACCCAGTACTTC. The gene calls are TRBV5-4 and TRBJ2-5; TRBD2 agrees at 9 bases. Per the germline V gene, CDR1 is SGHNT and CDR2 is YYREEE (reference sequence). This CDR3 contains 17 residues. J was trimmed by 2 bases and V by 2 bases; bases with no gene match: 10.

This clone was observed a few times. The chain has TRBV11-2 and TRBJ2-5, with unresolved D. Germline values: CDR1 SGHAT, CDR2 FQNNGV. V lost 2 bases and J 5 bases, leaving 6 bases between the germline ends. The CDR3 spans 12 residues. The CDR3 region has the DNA TGTGCCAGCAGCTTATTCCAGGAGACCCAGTACTTC. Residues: CASSLFQETQYF.

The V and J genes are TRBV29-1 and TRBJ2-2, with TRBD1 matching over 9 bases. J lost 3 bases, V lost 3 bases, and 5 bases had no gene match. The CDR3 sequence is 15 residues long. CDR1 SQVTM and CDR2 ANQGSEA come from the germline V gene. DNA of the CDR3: TGCAGCGTTGAGGGGACAGGGCGGGACACCGGGGAGCTGTTTTTT. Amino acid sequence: CSVEGTGRDTGELFF.

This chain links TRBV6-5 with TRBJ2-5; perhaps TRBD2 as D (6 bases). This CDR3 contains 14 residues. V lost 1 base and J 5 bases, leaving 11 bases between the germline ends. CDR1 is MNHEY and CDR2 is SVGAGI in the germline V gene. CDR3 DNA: TGTGCCAGCAGTTACTATGGGGGGAAGGAGACCCAGTACTTC. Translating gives CASSYYGGKETQYF.

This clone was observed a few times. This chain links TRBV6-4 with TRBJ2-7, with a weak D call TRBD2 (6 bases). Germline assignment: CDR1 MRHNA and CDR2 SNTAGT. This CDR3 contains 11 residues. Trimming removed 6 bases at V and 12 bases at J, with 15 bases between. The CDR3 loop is CASRALDYMYF. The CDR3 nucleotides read TGTGCCAGCAGAGCCTTGGACTACATGTACTTC.

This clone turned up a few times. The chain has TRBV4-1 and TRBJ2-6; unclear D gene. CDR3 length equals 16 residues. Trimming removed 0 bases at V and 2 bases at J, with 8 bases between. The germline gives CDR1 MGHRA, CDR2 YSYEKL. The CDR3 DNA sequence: TGCGCCAGCAGCCAAGACTCTACCCCTGGGGCCAACGTCCTGACTTTC. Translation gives CASSQDSTPGANVLTF.

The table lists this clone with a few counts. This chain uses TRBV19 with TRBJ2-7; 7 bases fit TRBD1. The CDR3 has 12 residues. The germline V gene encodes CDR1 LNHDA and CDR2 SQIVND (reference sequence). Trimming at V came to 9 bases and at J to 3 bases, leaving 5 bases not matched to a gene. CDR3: CASMDRNYEQYF. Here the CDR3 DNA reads TGTGCCAGCATGGACAGGAACTACGAGCAGTACTTC.

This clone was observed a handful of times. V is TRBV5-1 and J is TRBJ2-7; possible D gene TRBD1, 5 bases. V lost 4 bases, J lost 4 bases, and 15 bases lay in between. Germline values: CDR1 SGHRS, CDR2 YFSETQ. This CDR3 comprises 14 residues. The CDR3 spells CASSDGGARYEQYF. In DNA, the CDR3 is TGCGCCAGCAGCGACGGTGGGGCCCGGTACGAGCAGTACTTC.